A single sample gave rise to the 21 T cell receptor beta chains below, sequenced in a study of cytomegalovirus exposure and HLA in healthy donors. Libraries were prepared by immunoSEQ multiplex PCR; TCRdb keeps only in-frame clonotypes and omits some of them. The top ten hold around 3.5% of the sample, which has about 79,000 clones, roughly 93% seen once. Sequencing was done on a sample of PBMCs. Every receptor here comes from a woman aged 25 to 39 in good health and CMV-seronegative.

J is TRBJ1-1 and V is TRBV19, with TRBD1 identical over 8 bases. Germline trimming cut 6 bases from V and 3 bases from J; bases unmatched to any gene: 6. The CDR3 contains 14 residues. Germline V gene lookup returns CDR1 LNHDA and CDR2 SQIVND (reference sequence). For the CDR3, the DNA is TGTGCCAGTAGAAAGACAGGGGAAGACACTGAAGCTTTCTTT. This codes for CASRKTGEDTEAFF.

The chain couples TRBV28 to TRBJ1-2, with a tentative D call TRBD1 (5 bases). Looked up from germline, CDR1 is MDHEN and CDR2 is SYDVKM. The V end lost 2 bases, the J end lost 4 bases, and 11 bases lay between the germline ends. This CDR3 region has 14 residues. CDR3 coding DNA: TGTGCCAGCAGTTTACGGCAGGGATTCTATGGCTACACCTTC. This translates into CASSLRQGFYGYTF.

V gene TRBV6-1 combines with J gene TRBJ2-2; D is possibly TRBD2 (7 bases). The CDR3 totals 15 residues. The V and J ends lost 6 bases and 6 bases respectively, with 17 bases between them. CDR1 and CDR2 from the germline V gene are MNHNS and SASEGT. The CDR3 nucleotides read TGTGCCAGCAGGAACAGGGATGCGGGGGCCGGGGAGCTGTTTTTT. It translates to CASRNRDAGAGELFF.

The rearrangement links TRBV6-6 to TRBJ1-1; 9 bases are shared with TRBD1. J gave up 10 bases and V 6 bases, and 12 bases lay outside the gene matches. The germline V gene encodes CDR1 MNHNY and CDR2 SVGAGI (reference sequence). This CDR3 has 14 residues. The CDR3 DNA reads as TGTGCCAGCAGCCTCCGGGACAGGGTTTCGGGAGCTTTCTTT. Amino acids: CASSLRDRVSGAFF.

The chain employs TRBV9 and TRBJ2-1, with unresolved D. The germline V gene has CDR1 SGDLS and CDR2 YYNGEE. The V gene lost 0 bases and the J gene lost 10 bases, with 11 bases spanning the gap. The CDR3 sequence is 13 residues long. The CDR3 DNA reads as TGTGCCAGCAGCGTAGTAGGTACGGAGGAGCAGTTCTTC. This encodes CASSVVGTEEQFF.

The chain carries TRBV19 and TRBJ2-1; possibly TRBD2 for D (5 bases). The CDR3 loop spans 13 amino acids. The V gene lost 4 bases and the J gene lost 8 bases, with 12 bases spanning the gap. Germline CDR1 is LNHDA and CDR2 is SQIVND (reference sequence). The CDR3 sequence: CASSTRGDHEQFF. CDR3 nucleotide sequence: TGTGCCAGTAGTACCCGGGGAGACCATGAGCAGTTCTTC.

The chain combines TRBV28 with TRBJ1-3; possible D gene TRBD1, 5 bases. This CDR3 is built from 16 residues. Germline CDR1 reads MDHEN; CDR2 reads SYDVKM. V was cut by 6 bases and J by 1 base, with 16 bases left in between. The DNA of the CDR3 is TGTGCCAGCAGGGCCCTGGGGGGGGATTCTGGAAACACCATATATTTT. Protein: CASRALGGDSGNTIYF.

The chain is built from TRBV4-2 and TRBJ2-7; 7 bases are shared with TRBD2. CDR3 length equals 16 residues. CDR1 is LGHNA, CDR2 YNFKEQ, per germline. V gave up 0 bases and J gave up 1 base; unmatched junction bases: 6. For the CDR3, the DNA is TGTGCCAGCAGCCAAGATGCTAGCGGCTTATCCTACGAGCAGTACTTC. Translated, it gives CASSQDASGLSYEQYF.

The V call is TRBV28, the J call TRBJ1-4; weak D call: TRBD1 (5 bases). V dropped 1 base and J dropped 11 bases, with 8 bases sitting between them. Germline loops: CDR1 MDHEN, CDR2 SYDVKM. This CDR3 contains 12 residues. The CDR3 sequence: CASSLSGRKLFF. DNA for the CDR3: TGTGCCAGCAGTTTATCAGGGCGTAAACTGTTTTTT.

This clone was seen just once. V gene TRBV28 combines with J gene TRBJ1-5; 8 bases are a match to TRBD1. Trimming cost V 3 bases and J 7 bases; bases outside gene matches: 11. CDR3 length equals 16 residues. Germline loops: CDR1 MDHEN, CDR2 SYDVKM. For the CDR3, the DNA is TGTGCCAGCAGTTTCGCTTACAGGGGGTTGGGACAGCCCCAGCATTTT. Translated, it gives CASSFAYRGLGQPQHF.

The chain joins TRBV7-2 to TRBJ2-6; unclear D gene. CDR1 and CDR2 (germline): SGHTA, FQGNSA. This CDR3 is built from 14 residues. Deletions cut 2 bases from V and 4 bases from J, with 6 bases between. The DNA of the CDR3 is TGTGCCAGCAGCTTATCTTCGGGGGCCAACGTCCTGACTTTC. Translating gives CASSLSSGANVLTF.

CDR3 DNA sequence: TGTGCCACCAGCAGAGTCATAGGCGGGGGCTCCACAGATACGCAGTATTTT. Protein: CATSRVIGGGSTDTQYF. The chain combines TRBV15 with TRBJ2-3, with D tentatively TRBD2 (7 bases). The germline gives CDR1 LNHNV, CDR2 YYDKDF (reference sequence). This CDR3 has 17 residues. Trimming removed 1 base from V and 2 bases from J, with 16 bases in between.

The CDR3 region is CASLRSGRQGDTQYF. The CDR3 coding sequence is TGTGCCAGCCTGCGCAGCGGACGACAGGGAGATACGCAGTATTTT. The rearrangement links TRBV6-5 to TRBJ2-3; 7 bases are a match to TRBD1. The germline gives CDR1 MNHEY, CDR2 SVGAGI. This CDR3 comprises 15 residues. V was clipped by 8 bases and J by 5 bases; unmatched bases: 13.

V and J are TRBV4-2 and TRBJ1-1; D gene uncertain. V dropped 3 bases and J dropped 9 bases, with 11 bases sitting between them. The CDR3 loop spans 12 amino acids. The germline V gene has CDR1 LGHNA and CDR2 YNFKEQ. The CDR3: CASSQEGTQAFF. The CDR3 nucleotides are TGTGCCAGCAGCCAGGAGGGAACCCAAGCTTTCTTT.

The chain links TRBV11-2 to TRBJ2-2; D unresolved. Trimming removed 5 bases from V and 4 bases from J, with 8 bases in between. The CDR3 covers 13 residues. CDR1 and CDR2 from the germline V gene are SGHAT and FQNNGV. CDR3 coding DNA: TGTGCCAGCAGCAATTTCGTCACCGGGGAGCTGTTTTTT. It encodes CASSNFVTGELFF.

The rearrangement links TRBV6-5 to TRBJ1-1; 9 positions agree with TRBD1. V lost 6 bases and J lost 7; bases outside the gene matches: 6. The CDR3 totals 13 residues. Per germline, CDR1 MNHEY and CDR2 SVGAGI. Written as DNA, the CDR3 is TGTGCCAGCAGGAGGACAGGGGCGATTGAAGCTTTCTTT. The encoded protein is CASRRTGAIEAFF.

CDR3 DNA: TGTGCCAGCAGCTTGGCCATAGGACAGAAACTGTTTTTT. Residues: CASSLAIGQKLFF. This chain connects TRBV5-8 to TRBJ1-4; the D gene is possibly TRBD1 (6 bases). The CDR3 length is 13 residues. Per the germline V gene, CDR1 is SGHTS and CDR2 is YDEGEE. Deletions cut 0 bases from V and 11 bases from J, with 11 bases between.

CDR3 loop: CASSFAGGRTEAFF. CDR3 bases: TGTGCCAGCAGCTTCGCGGGAGGTAGGACTGAAGCTTTCTTT. The rearrangement uses TRBV11-2 and TRBJ1-1, with D hard to call. V lost 3 bases, J lost 5 bases, and 13 bases lay in between. Germline CDR1 is SGHAT and CDR2 is FQNNGV. The CDR3 is made up of 14 amino acids.

This clone was observed a handful of times. The chain combines TRBV7-2 with TRBJ1-1, with a weak D call TRBD1 (6 bases). CDR1 and CDR2 from the germline V gene are SGHTA and FQGNSA. CDR3 length: 13 amino acids. V was shortened by 5 bases and J by 11 bases, with 18 bases between the two germline ends. CDR3 region: CASSDLQGSTAFF. CDR3 DNA sequence: TGTGCCAGCAGCGACCTACAGGGTAGTACGGCTTTCTTT.

This clone was seen once. V and J are TRBV7-3 and TRBJ2-3; D unclear. Germline CDR1 and CDR2: SGHTA and FQGTGA. V was shortened by 4 bases and J by 5 bases, with 10 bases between the two germline ends. The CDR3 extends over 13 amino acids. The CDR3 spells CASSSNYGDTQYF. In nucleotides, the CDR3 is TGTGCCAGCAGCTCTAATTACGGAGATACGCAGTATTTT. Based on the CDR3 plus reference TRBV7-3 and TRBJ2-3, the full variable domain is GAGVSQTPSNKVTEKGKYVELRCDPISGHTALYWYRQSLGQGPEFLIYFQGTGAADDSGLPNDRFFAVRPEGSVSTLKIQRTERGDSAVYLCASSSNYGDTQYFGPGTRLTVL.

V is TRBV7-6 and J is TRBJ1-4; no clear D gene. Germline V CDR1 and CDR2: SGHVS, FNYEAQ. The CDR3 consists of 14 residues. V was pared by 2 bases and J by 7 bases, with 11 bases between. In nucleotides, the CDR3 is TGTGCCAGCAGCTTAAAACCCCTGAGTGAAAAACTGTTTTTT. Translation gives CASSLKPLSEKLFF.